The rows below give T cell receptor beta chains drawn from one sample of a study of blood T cell repertoires in COVID-19. Libraries were prepared by immunoSEQ multiplex PCR; TCRdb keeps only in-frame clonotypes and omits some of them. The data hold about 330,000 clones, with roughly 90% observed a single time. Sequencing was carried out using peripheral blood. The source is a woman aged 50 to 60 with active or convalescent COVID-19. Both conserved end residues are part of each CDR3. A D gene is named only where the DNA matches it firmly. Clone size is not always given. Where it is, it says once, few, many or a class for expanded clones.

TRBJ2-1 TRBV5-1 NA TRBD2 TGCGCCAGCAGCTCCCAGCGGGAGACCAGCTCCTACAATGAGCAGTTCTTC CASSSQRETSSYNEQFF
TRBJ1-6 TRBV6-6 NA TRBD1 TGTGCCAGCAGTCCGGGACAGCCTTACTCCTATAATTCACCCCTCCACTTT CASSPGQPYSYNSPLHF
TRBJ1-6 TRBV6-4 NA NA TGTGCCAGCAGGGAGAGCTCCTATAATTCACCCCTCCACTTT CASRESSYNSPLHF
TRBJ1-3 TRBV6-4 NA NA TGCCACAACCGGGGCTCTGGAAACACCATATATTTT CHNRGSGNTIYF
TRBJ1-1 TRBV7-3 few TRBD1 TGTGCCAGCAGCGTGGGACAGGGGGTGGCTGAAGCTTTCTTT CASSVGQGVAEAFF
TRBJ2-2 TRBV5-4 NA TRBD1 TGTGCCAGCCAACATCCGGGACAGGGGAACACCGGGGAGCTGTTTTTT CASQHPGQGNTGELFF
TRBJ2-7 TRBV10-3 NA TRBD1 TGTGCCATCGGCCGGGACAGGGGAAACGAGCAGTACTTC CAIGRDRGNEQYF
TRBJ1-1 TRBV19 NA NA TGTGCCAGTAGTACAACAGGGTCGGGCACTGAAGCTTTCTTT CASSTTGSGTEAFF
TRBJ1-5 TRBV7-9 NA NA TGTGCCAGCAGCTTAGGAGCACCCAGCAATCAGCCCCAGCATTTT CASSLGAPSNQPQHF
TRBJ2-1 TRBV5-1 NA NA TGCGCCAGCAGCTTTACTAGACCGACCCGAGATGAGCAGTTCTTC CASSFTRPTRDEQFF
TRBJ2-7 TRBV2 NA TRBD1 TGTGCCACTTCGCCGGGGACAGGGGCCGAGCAGTACTTC CATSPGTGAEQYF
TRBJ1-5 TRBV12-3/TRBV12-4 NA NA TGTGCCAGCAGTTTTGGGCTGAATCAGCCCCAGCATTTT CASSFGLNQPQHF
TRBJ2-7 TRBV6-2/TRBV6-3 NA TRBD2 TGTGCCAGCAGTCCCGGGGGGGCGAGCTCCTACGAGCAGTACTTC CASSPGGASSYEQYF
TRBJ2-7 TRBV11-1 NA TRBD1 TGTGCCAGCAGCCTGGACAGGAACTACGAGCAGTACTTC CASSLDRNYEQYF
TRBJ2-5 TRBV30 few NA TGTGCCTGGAGTGGACAGGTAACTGGGGAGACCCAGTACTTC CAWSGQVTGETQYF
TRBJ2-7 TRBV6-2/TRBV6-3 NA NA TGTGCCAGCAGTTACTCCTCCGTCGGGGGTACCTACGAGCAGTACTTC CASSYSSVGGTYEQYF
TRBJ2-7 TRBV28 NA NA TGTGCCAGCAGTCTAACAGGGTCCTACGAGCAGTACTTC CASSLTGSYEQYF
TRBJ1-1 TRBV2 NA TRBD1 TGTGCCAGCAGTGACGGGACAGACACTGAAGCTTTCTTT CASSDGTDTEAFF
TRBJ2-1 TRBV7-2 NA TRBD2 TGTGCCAGCAGCTTCTTACCGGGACTATACAATGAGCAGTTCTTC CASSFLPGLYNEQFF
TRBJ2-5 TRBV28 NA TRBD2 TGTGCCAGCCGATTAGGGACGGGGGGGGAGACCCAGTACTTC CASRLGTGGETQYF
TRBJ2-6 TRBV29-1 NA TRBD1 TGCAGCGTGACAGGGTCCGGGGCCAACGTCCTGACTTTC CSVTGSGANVLTF
TRBJ2-5 TRBV4-2 NA NA TGTGCCAGCAGCCAAGAACAATCCGGGAGCGGCGAGACCCAGTACTTC CASSQEQSGSGETQYF
TRBJ2-2 TRBV3-1/TRBV3-2 NA TRBD1 TGTGCCAGCAGCCAAGGTCAGGGGGTGACCGGGGAGCTGTTTTTT CASSQGQGVTGELFF
TRBJ1-1 TRBV6-6 NA NA TGTGCCAGCAGTTTTCCAGGGAATTCTGAAGCTTTCTTT CASSFPGNSEAFF
TRBJ1-3 TRBV7-6 few TRBD1 TGTGCCAGCAGCTTAGAGGGACAGGGGATCTCTGGAAACACCATATATTTT CASSLEGQGISGNTIYF
TRBJ1-1 TRBV29-1 NA NA TGCAGCGTTAATAGCCATCTTAGGCCTAACACTGAAGCTTTCTTT CSVNSHLRPNTEAFF
TRBJ1-2 TRBV28 NA TRBD1 TGTGCCAGCAGTTTTATACCGACAGGGGGCGCGGGCTACACCTTC CASSFIPTGGAGYTF
TRBJ2-5 TRBV19 NA TRBD1 TGTGCCAGTAGTGCCGGGACAGGAGGAAAGACCCAGTACTTC CASSAGTGGKTQYF
TRBJ2-7 TRBV10-3 NA NA TGTGCCATCAGTGAGTCGTTGGGGGGTGGAGAGCAGTACTTC CAISESLGGGEQYF
TRBJ1-1 TRBV11-1 NA NA TGTGCCGCAACGGGGGGCAAAGGCTCTGAAGCTTTCTTT CAATGGKGSEAFF
TRBJ1-6 TRBV3-1/TRBV3-2 NA TRBD1 TGTGCCAGCAGCCAAGGGACAGGGTGGAATTCACCCCTCCACTTT CASSQGTGWNSPLHF
TRBJ1-2 TRBV6-1 NA NA TGTGCCAGCAGTGAAGGGGGAGGGGCCTATGGCTACACCTTC CASSEGGGAYGYTF
TRBJ2-6 TRBV9 NA TRBD1 TGTGCCAGCAGCCCCCGACAGGGGAGGTCTGGGGCCAACGTCCTGACTTTC CASSPRQGRSGANVLTF
TRBJ1-1 TRBV5-1 NA TRBD1 TGCGCCAGCAGCCCCGACCGAAGGGACAGGGACACTGAAGCTTTCTTT CASSPDRRDRDTEAFF
TRBJ2-7 TRBV28 NA NA TGTGCCAGCAGCCCCCAGGGTCCCTACGAGCAGTACTTC CASSPQGPYEQYF
TRBJ2-7 TRBV7-6 NA TRBD1 TGTGCCAGCAGCTTCTCGGGACAGATCTACGAGCAGTACTTC CASSFSGQIYEQYF
TRBJ2-1 TRBV5-6 once NA TGTGCCAGCAGCTTAACAGACCCAGGGGGGCGCTTACAATTCTTC CASSLTDPGGRLQFF
TRBJ2-1 TRBV27 NA NA TGTGCCAGCTCCATTACAGGGAGCAATGAGCAGTTCTTC CASSITGSNEQFF
TRBJ2-1 TRBV24-1 NA TRBD2 TGTGCCACGAGAGATAGCGGGCACACCTACAATGAGCAGTTCTTC CATRDSGHTYNEQFF
TRBJ1-1 TRBV6-5 NA NA TGTGCCAGCAGACCCGGGAGATTGAACACTGAAGCTTTCTTT CASRPGRLNTEAFF
TRBJ1-1 TRBV5-1 NA NA TGCGCCAGCAGCTTGGAAGTTGGCTCCCTCACTGAAGCTTTCTTT CASSLEVGSLTEAFF